These 20 T cell receptor beta chains share one sample of origin, sequenced in a study of beta chain features in type 1 diabetes. General study findings and limits: Researchers report that Type 1 diabetes patients had moderately but significantly shorter TCRB CDR3s across all four CD4+ subsets.

Expressed TCRB transcripts were sequenced because the isolated RNA had all been reverse transcribed beforehand. Measured with immunoSEQ multiplex PCR; TCRdb has only the in-frame clones, and not every one. The sample consists of about 160,000 clones, approximately 7.8% of them appearing once. Antigens of these TCRs are unknown. What was sequenced was central memory CD4+ T cells from blood. These receptor sequences come from a woman between 35 and 50 years old with type 1 diabetes.

The sample holds a few counts of this clone. The CDR3 DNA sequence: TGCGCCAGCCATATCCTAGCGGGAGGGGAAAATGAGCAGTTCTTC. Amino acid sequence: CASHILAGGENEQFF. V gene TRBV5-1 combines with J gene TRBJ2-1; 12 bases line up with TRBD2. The length of the CDR3 is 15 residues. The V gene's germline CDR1 is SGHRS and CDR2 YFSETQ. V trimming: 7 bases; J trimming: 7 bases; junction bases outside the gene matches: 9.

The chain uses TRBV7-9 and TRBJ2-3, with D tentatively TRBD1 (5 bases). CDR1 SEHNR and CDR2 FQNEAQ come from the germline V gene (reference sequence). V gave up 1 base and J gave up 2 bases, with 10 bases separating them. This CDR3 is built from 15 residues. The CDR3 DNA sequence: TGTGCCAGCAGCTTAGACGCACAGGCCACAGATACGCAGTATTTT. It encodes CASSLDAQATDTQYF.

This clone was counted only a few times. The rearrangement links TRBV4-1 to TRBJ2-6; D is possibly TRBD1 (6 bases). The CDR3 is made up of 19 amino acids. The V gene lost 0 bases and the J gene lost 0 bases, with 15 bases spanning the gap. Germline V lookup: CDR1 MGHRA, CDR2 YSYEKL. The CDR3 coding sequence is TGCGCCAGCAGCCAAGAGATGACAGGAGTTACCTCTGGGGCCAACGTCCTGACTTTC. Its translation: CASSQEMTGVTSGANVLTF.

This clone was detected a few times. The V and J genes are TRBV6-6 and TRBJ1-1; D remains unclear. The CDR3 has 15 residues. V was clipped by 2 bases and J by 1 base, with 11 bases between them. Germline assignment: CDR1 MNHNY and CDR2 SVGAGI (reference sequence). The CDR3 here is CASSYDLGRNTEAFF. CDR3 DNA sequence: TGTGCCAGCAGTTACGACCTCGGGAGGAACACTGAAGCTTTCTTT.

This chain links TRBV6-6 with TRBJ2-2, with 7 bases lining up with TRBD1. CDR1 is MNHNY and CDR2 is SVGAGI in the germline V gene (reference sequence). J was trimmed by 6 bases and V by 6 bases; bases with no gene match: 7. This CDR3 comprises 14 residues. The CDR3 DNA follows: TGTGCCAGCAGAAACAGGGGAATGGCCGGGGAGCTGTTTTTT. Its protein product is CASRNRGMAGELFF.

This clone was counted only a few times. Other DNA sequences in the same sample also yield this CDR3. The chain joins TRBV29-1 to TRBJ2-7, with D perhaps TRBD1 (8 bases). The length of the CDR3 is 14 residues. V lost 4 bases and J 5 bases, leaving 18 bases between the germline ends. Germline CDR1 is SQVTM and CDR2 is ANQGSEA. The CDR3 is CSVGGGQGADEQYF. In nucleotides, the CDR3 is TGCAGCGTTGGGGGGGGGCAGGGGGCCGACGAGCAGTACTTC.

This sequence joins TRBV7-7 and TRBJ2-3, with 13 bases identical to TRBD2. CDR1 is SSHAT, CDR2 FNYEAQ, per germline (reference sequence). V shed 5 bases, J shed 4 bases, and the junction held 3 bases outside the gene matches. The CDR3 runs to 15 residues. For the CDR3, the DNA is TGTGCCAGCAGCCCGGGACTAGCGGGATCAGATACGCAGTATTTT. Translating gives CASSPGLAGSDTQYF.

This clone was detected only a few times. This rearrangement joins TRBV2 to TRBJ2-5; perhaps TRBD2 as D (5 bases). This CDR3 is 17 amino acids long. Germline lookup yields CDR1 SNHLY and CDR2 FYNNEI. V lost 2 bases and J 2 bases, leaving 18 bases between the germline ends. CDR3 amino acids: CASSELSGLGGQETQYF. DNA for the CDR3: TGTGCCAGCAGTGAATTGTCGGGGTTGGGTGGGCAAGAGACCCAGTACTTC.

Ten or more counts support this clone. The V call is TRBV14, the J call TRBJ2-1; no clear D gene. Germline V lookup: CDR1 SGHDN, CDR2 FVKESK. V was pared by 2 bases and J by 12 bases, with 17 bases between. The CDR3 length is 14 residues. CDR3 protein: CASSQSPTSQRQFF. The CDR3, as DNA: TGTGCCAGCAGCCAATCCCCGACCTCCCAGCGGCAGTTCTTC.

V and J are TRBV28 and TRBJ1-5, with a weak D call TRBD1 (5 bases). V lost 5 bases and J lost 9, with 20 bases in between. Germline assignment: CDR1 MDHEN and CDR2 SYDVKM. This CDR3 spans 15 amino acids. The CDR3 DNA reads TGTGCCAGCAGTCAGCGGGACGGCCGTCTCACGCCCCAGCATTTT. The encoded protein is CASSQRDGRLTPQHF. Variable domain in full (rest from reference TRBV28 and TRBJ1-5): DVKVTQSSRYLVKRTGEKVFLECVQDMDHENMFWYRQDPGLGLRLIYFSYDVKMKEKGDIPEGYSVSREKKERFSLILESASTNQTSMYLCASSQRDGRLTPQHFGDGTRLSIL.

The chain recombines TRBV27 with TRBJ2-5, with D unresolved. The V gene lost 9 bases and the J gene lost 5 bases, with 16 bases spanning the gap. CDR1 is MNHEY, CDR2 SMNVEV, per germline (reference sequence). CDR3 length: 13 residues. CDR3 sequence: CASSGWAGETQYF. The CDR3 coding sequence is TGTGCCAGTTCCGGATGGGCAGGCGAGACCCAGTACTTC.

The table lists this clone with a few counts. The CDR3, as DNA: TGTGCCAGCAGCTTACTAGCGGGATCTGAGCAGTTCTTC. Translation: CASSLLAGSEQFF. The chain employs TRBV7-3 and TRBJ2-1; 9 bases agree with TRBD2. The CDR3 extends over 13 amino acids. Per the germline V gene, CDR1 is SGHTA and CDR2 is FQGTGA. V shed 2 bases and J 9 bases; nucleotides not matched to a gene: 2.

The CDR3 DNA follows: TGCGCCAGCAGCCAGAGGGAAGACGCCACCTGGGGGGTGAACACTGAAGCTTTCTTT. This sequence encodes CASSQREDATWGVNTEAFF. J is TRBJ1-1 and V is TRBV4-1; weak D call: TRBD1 (5 bases). The germline gives CDR1 MGHRA, CDR2 YSYEKL. The ends were cut back, 3 bases at V and 0 bases at J, with 23 bases in the middle. This CDR3 is built from 19 residues.

There are a few counts of this clone. The chain couples TRBV7-9 to TRBJ2-7; TRBD1 is a possible D gene (6 bases). Trimming left V 1 base short and J 2 bases short, with 9 bases between. The germline gives CDR1 SEHNR, CDR2 FQNEAQ (reference sequence). The CDR3 extends over 14 amino acids. The CDR3 loop reads CASSLVTGPYEQYF. CDR3 nucleotide sequence: TGTGCCAGCAGCTTAGTAACAGGGCCCTACGAGCAGTACTTC.

This clone was counted between two and nine times. CDR3 amino acids: CSVVSVEDQPQHF. CDR3 sequence (DNA): TGCAGCGTTGTATCAGTGGAGGATCAGCCCCAGCATTTT. J is TRBJ1-5 and V is TRBV29-1; no clear D. V dropped 4 bases and J dropped 5 bases, with 12 bases sitting between them. There are 13 residues in the CDR3. Germline loops: CDR1 SQVTM, CDR2 ANQGSEA. The full variable domain, completed using reference TRBV29-1 and TRBJ1-5, is SAVISQKPSRDICQRGTSLTIQCQVDSQVTMMFWYRQQPGQSLTLIATANQGSEATYESGFVIDKFPISRPNLTFSTLTVSNMSPEDSSIYLCSVVSVEDQPQHFGDGTRLSIL.

The rearrangement joins TRBV14 to TRBJ1-1, with 7 nucleotides matching TRBD1. Germline values: CDR1 SGHDN, CDR2 FVKESK. This CDR3 has 13 amino acids. Unmatched junction bases numbered 5, after V lost 10 bases and J lost 0 bases. CDR3 sequence reads: CATKGQMNTEAFF. CDR3 sequence (DNA): TGTGCCACCAAGGGACAGATGAACACTGAAGCTTTCTTT.

This clone has a handful of counts. The genes are TRBV5-6 and TRBJ1-3; possible D gene TRBD1, 5 bases. With 2 bases removed from V and 4 bases from J, the gap between germline ends came to 10 bases. The CDR3 has 14 residues. CDR1 and CDR2 (germline): SGHDT, YYEEEE. In nucleotides, the CDR3 is TGTGCCAGCAGCTTTGTAGGGGCCGGAAACACCATATATTTT. This encodes CASSFVGAGNTIYF.

The V gene is TRBV7-2, the J gene TRBJ1-5, with D possibly being TRBD1 (5 bases). The ends were cut back, 5 bases at V and 4 bases at J, with 12 bases in the middle. The CDR3 is made up of 14 amino acids. Germline loops: CDR1 SGHTA, CDR2 FQGNSA. CDR3 DNA: TGTGCCAGCAGCCCCGGGGCGGGGAATCAGCCCCAGCATTTT. It encodes CASSPGAGNQPQHF.

At least ten counts were recorded for this clone. The chain has TRBV5-1 and TRBJ2-5; D gene unclear. This CDR3 comprises 14 residues. The V end lost 4 bases, the J end lost 0 bases, and 10 bases lay between the germline ends. Germline CDR1 is SGHRS and CDR2 is YFSETQ. DNA of the CDR3: TGCGCCAGCAGCCAACAGCCGTACCAAGAGACCCAGTACTTC. Encoded protein: CASSQQPYQETQYF.

This clone was observed a handful of times. The chain carries TRBV2 and TRBJ2-2; 10 bases fit TRBD2. Germline CDR1 reads SNHLY; CDR2 reads FYNNEI. V lost 5 bases and J lost 0; bases outside the gene matches: 3. CDR3 length: 16 residues. The DNA for the CDR3 is TGTGCCAGCAGTATAGCGGGAGGTGCGAACACCGGGGAGCTGTTTTTT. Amino acid sequence: CASSIAGGANTGELFF.